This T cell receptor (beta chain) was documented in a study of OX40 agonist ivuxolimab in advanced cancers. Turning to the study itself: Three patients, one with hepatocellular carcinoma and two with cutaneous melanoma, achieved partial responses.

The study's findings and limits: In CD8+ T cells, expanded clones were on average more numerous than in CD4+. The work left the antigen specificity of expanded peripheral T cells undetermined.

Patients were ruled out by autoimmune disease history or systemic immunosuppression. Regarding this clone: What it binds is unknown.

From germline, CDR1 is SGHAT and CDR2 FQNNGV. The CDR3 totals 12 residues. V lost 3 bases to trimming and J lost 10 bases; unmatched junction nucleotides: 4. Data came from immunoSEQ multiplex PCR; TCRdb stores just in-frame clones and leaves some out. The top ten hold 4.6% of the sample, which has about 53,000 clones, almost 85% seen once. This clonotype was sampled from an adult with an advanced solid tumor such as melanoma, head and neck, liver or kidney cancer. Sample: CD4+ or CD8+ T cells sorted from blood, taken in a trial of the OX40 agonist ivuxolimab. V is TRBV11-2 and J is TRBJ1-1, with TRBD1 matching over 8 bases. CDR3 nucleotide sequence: TGTGCCAGCAGCTTCTCCGGGACAGGAGCTTTCTTT. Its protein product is CASSFSGTGAFF. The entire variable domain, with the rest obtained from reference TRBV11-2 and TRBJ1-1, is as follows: EAGVAQSPRYKIIEKRQSVAFWCNPISGHATLYWYQQILGQGPKLLIQFQNNGVVDDSQLPKDRFSAERLKGVDSTLKIQPAKLEDSAVYLCASSFSGTGAFFGQGTRLTVV.